This T cell receptor (beta chain) derives from a study of beta chain features in type 1 diabetes. This clone was picked up a small number of times. The antigen is undetermined. The CDR3 spans 15 residues. The V segment lost 2 bases and the J segment 3 bases; nucleotides outside the gene matches: 1. Germline V CDR1 and CDR2: SGHRS, YFSETQ. Overall study findings and caveats: Patients with Type 1 diabetes showed moderately but significantly shorter TCRB CDR3s in all four CD4+ subsets.

Expressed TCRB transcripts were sequenced because the isolated RNA had all been reverse transcribed beforehand. Method: immunoSEQ multiplex PCR; TCRdb's copy keeps in-frame clones and lacks some. Of 120,000 or so clones listed, about 18% are singletons. Sequences were obtained from central memory CD4+ T cells from blood. V and J are TRBV5-1 and TRBJ2-2; 10 bases are shared with TRBD2. The TCR was taken from a young man with type 1 diabetes. CDR3 nucleotides: TGCGCCAGCAGCTTCGGACTAGCGGACACCGGGGAGCTGTTTTTT. As protein: CASSFGLADTGELFF.